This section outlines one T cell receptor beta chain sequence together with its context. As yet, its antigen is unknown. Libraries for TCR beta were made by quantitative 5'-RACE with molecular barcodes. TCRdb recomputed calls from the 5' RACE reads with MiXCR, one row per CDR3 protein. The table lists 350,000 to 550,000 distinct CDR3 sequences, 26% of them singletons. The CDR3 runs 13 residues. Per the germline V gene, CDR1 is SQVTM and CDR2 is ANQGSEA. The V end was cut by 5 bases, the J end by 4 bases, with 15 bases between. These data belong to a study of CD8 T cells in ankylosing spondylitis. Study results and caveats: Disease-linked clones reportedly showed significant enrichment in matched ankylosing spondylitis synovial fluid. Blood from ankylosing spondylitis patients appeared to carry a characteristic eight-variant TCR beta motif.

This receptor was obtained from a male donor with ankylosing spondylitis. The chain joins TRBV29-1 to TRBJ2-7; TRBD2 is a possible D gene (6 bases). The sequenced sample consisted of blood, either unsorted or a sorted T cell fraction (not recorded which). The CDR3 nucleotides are TGCAGCGTTTCCACGACTAGTGGGTACGAGCAGTACTTC. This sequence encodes CSVSTTSGYEQYF.